This T cell receptor beta chain is from a study of read filtering for tumor transcriptome and immune sequencing. This library used roughly 430 ng RNA and molecular barcoded adaptors spanning alpha/delta and beta/gamma chains. TCRdb used MiXCR to reprocess the reads, holding one entry per CDR3 protein. The table lists about 130,000 distinct CDR3 sequences, about 13% of them singletons. The CDR3 is 16 residues long. CDR1 and CDR2 from the germline V gene are SGHVS and FQNEAQ. This clonotype was detected once. Its antigen is undetermined. A read error likely explains this, since a far larger clone differs by one base. General study points: Without single-read clonotypes, shared clonotype proportions correlated more between IR-seq and RNA-seq.

The rearrangement joins TRBV7-8 to TRBJ2-1; TRBD2 aligns across 10 bases. The origin of this receptor is a donor aged 40 or over with multiple myeloma. Material: a population of CD138-negative cells sorted from bone marrow. CDR3 in DNA: TGTGCCAGCAGACGGTCTAGCGGGGGAACCTACAATGAGCGGTTCTTC. It encodes CASRRSSGGTYNERFF.